The 26 T cell receptor beta chains presented below share a single source sample, sequenced in a study of control samples from healthy donors and cancer patients. Libraries were prepared by immunoSEQ multiplex PCR; TCRdb keeps only in-frame clonotypes and omits some of them. The table has around 90,000 clones, more than 75% seen once. What was sequenced was blood. These receptors were collected from a woman aged 40 to 49 in good health.

The V gene is TRBV7-2, the J gene TRBJ1-6, with D possibly being TRBD1 (6 bases). The CDR3 runs 14 residues. V lost 5 bases and J 7 bases, leaving 12 bases between the germline ends. The germline V gene has CDR1 SGHTA and CDR2 FQGNSA. The CDR3, as DNA: TGTGCCAGCAGCGTAAGGGGACACAATTCACCCCTCCACTTT. Its translation: CASSVRGHNSPLHF.

The rearrangement uses TRBV10-3 and TRBJ1-6, with D possibly matching TRBD1 (5 bases). Germline V gene lookup returns CDR1 ENHRY and CDR2 SYGVKD. Trimming pared 3 bases from V and 9 bases from J, leaving 9 bases between. There are 13 residues in the CDR3. The CDR3 nucleotides read TGTGCCATCAGTGAAGGAAGGGGTTCACCCCTCCACTTT. Encoded protein: CAISEGRGSPLHF.

The chain carries TRBV29-1 and TRBJ2-1, with 10 bases lining up with TRBD1. The CDR3 consists of 13 residues. The V gene's germline CDR1 is SQVTM and CDR2 ANQGSEA. The junction had 3 bases not matched to a gene; V was cut back by 4 bases and J by 6 bases. The CDR3 reads CSVGGTGANEQFF. CDR3 DNA sequence: TGCAGCGTTGGAGGGACAGGGGCCAATGAGCAGTTCTTC.

The chain couples TRBV11-2 to TRBJ1-1, with 8 bases that match TRBD1. Germline V gene sequence: CDR1 SGHAT, CDR2 FQNNGV. The ends lost 5 bases at V and 5 bases at J; junction bases unmatched: 16. This CDR3 has 17 residues. CDR3 DNA: TGTGCCAGCAGCACTAGCCAGGACAGGGCCGATTGGACTGAAGCTTTCTTT. This sequence encodes CASSTSQDRADWTEAFF.

On this clone: Germline is not matched at one junction end, which may reflect a read error. The chain carries TRBV6-6 and TRBJ1-5; D not resolved. Germline V gene sequence: CDR1 MNHNY, CDR2 SVGAGI (reference sequence). The length of the CDR3 is 15 residues. CDR3 nucleotide sequence: TGTGCCAGCAGTGACTCGGAGGGCCTTGGTCGGCCCCAGCATTTT. This sequence encodes CASSDSEGLGRPQHF.

The V call is TRBV5-1, the J call TRBJ1-4, with D perhaps TRBD1 (5 bases). The germline V gene encodes CDR1 SGHRS and CDR2 YFSETQ. The V end was cut by 4 bases, the J end by 4 bases, with 11 bases between. The CDR3 is 14 amino acids. CDR3 DNA sequence: TGCGCCAGCAGCCGCGGGACCGGTAATGAAAAACTGTTTTTT. Translation gives CASSRGTGNEKLFF. Using reference TRBV5-1 and TRBJ1-4 for the parts outside the CDR3, the full variable domain is KAGVTQTPRYLIKTRGQQVTLSCSPISGHRSVSWYQQTPGQGLQFLFEYFSETQRNKGNFPGRFSGRQFSNSRSEMNVSTLELGDSALYLCASSRGTGNEKLFFGSGTQLSVL.

CDR3 bases: TGTGCCAGCAGTCCCCCGCAGACCGGGGAGCTGTTTTTT. As protein: CASSPPQTGELFF. The chain recombines TRBV6-5 with TRBJ2-2; D gene ambiguous. CDR1 and CDR2 from the germline V gene are MNHEY and SVGAGI. Trimming stripped 5 bases from V and 5 bases from J, with 9 bases between. There are 13 residues in the CDR3.

This rearrangement joins TRBV11-3 to TRBJ2-5, with TRBD1 matching over 9 bases. The CDR3 loop spans 16 amino acids. J lost 5 bases, V lost 3 bases, and 10 bases had no gene match. CDR1 and CDR2 (germline): SGHNT, YENEEA. CDR3 protein: CASSLSSGQGGETQYF. CDR3 sequence (DNA): TGTGCCAGCAGCTTGTCTTCGGGACAGGGAGGGGAGACCCAGTACTTC.

V usage is TRBV20-1 and J usage is TRBJ1-1; weak D call: TRBD1 (6 bases). The germline V and J ends were trimmed by 3 bases and 5 bases, with 16 bases remaining between them. CDR3 size: 14 residues. CDR1 and CDR2 (germline): DFQATT, SNEGSKA (reference sequence). The CDR3 DNA reads TGCAGTGCTAGTCGGGAGGGGGTTAGAACTGAAGCTTTCTTT. Translated, it gives CSASREGVRTEAFF.

This clone has only a few counts. The CDR3 DNA reads as TGTGCCAGCAGTGACAAGAGGTGGGGTGAAGCTTTCTTT. Its protein product is CASSDKRWGEAFF. This chain connects TRBV6-4 to TRBJ1-1; D remains unclear. V gave up 2 bases and J gave up 7 bases, with 11 bases separating them. This CDR3 has 13 residues. Germline-derived CDR1 and CDR2 are MRHNA and SNTAGT.

The chain uses TRBV20-1 and TRBJ1-1; D call uncertain. The CDR3 covers 10 residues. Trimming removed 7 bases at V and 11 bases at J, with 14 bases between. From germline, CDR1 is DFQATT and CDR2 SNEGSKA (reference sequence). The CDR3 DNA reads as TGCAGTGGGGTGGGGAATGGCGCTTTCTTT. Translation gives CSGVGNGAFF.

This rearrangement joins TRBV7-2 to TRBJ1-2; D might be TRBD1 (6 bases). CDR3 size: 14 residues. Trimming stripped 1 base from V and 8 bases from J, with 14 bases between. Germline CDR1 and CDR2: SGHTA and FQGNSA. CDR3 sequence: CASSLDGTPAGYTF. In DNA, the CDR3 is TGTGCCAGCAGCTTAGATGGGACACCCGCAGGCTACACCTTC.

The J gene is TRBJ1-4, the V gene TRBV5-8; 7 positions match TRBD1. CDR1 SGHTS and CDR2 YDEGEE come from the germline V gene. CDR3 length: 14 residues. Losses at the gene ends were 5 bases for V and 8 bases for J; bases not matched to a gene: 9. The CDR3 DNA reads TGTGCCAGCAGGCCGGGACAGCACCTGGAAAAACTGTTTTTT. Encoded protein: CASRPGQHLEKLFF.

The chain couples TRBV19 to TRBJ1-1; tentatively, D is TRBD1 (6 bases). Trimming took 7 bases from V and 5 from J, leaving 17 bases between them. From germline, CDR1 is LNHDA and CDR2 SQIVND (reference sequence). The CDR3 is 14 amino acids. CDR3 amino acids: CASTPQGRGTEAFF. CDR3 bases: TGTGCCAGTACCCCTCAGGGGCGGGGAACTGAAGCTTTCTTT.

The chain employs TRBV19 and TRBJ2-7, with 7 bases identical to TRBD1. Germline trimming cut 5 bases from V and 5 bases from J; bases unmatched to any gene: 6. CDR1 is LNHDA, CDR2 SQIVND, per germline (reference sequence). The CDR3 runs to 13 residues. The CDR3 loop reads CASSSFDRDEQYF. The CDR3 bases are TGTGCCAGTAGTTCCTTCGACAGGGACGAGCAGTACTTC.

The chain combines TRBV7-9 with TRBJ2-7, with a possible D match to TRBD2 (5 bases). The CDR3 runs to 14 residues. Trimming removed 6 bases from V and 3 bases from J, with 15 bases in between. CDR1 SEHNR and CDR2 FQNEAQ come from the germline V gene (reference sequence). The CDR3 reads CASSPNRGLYEQYF. DNA of the CDR3: TGTGCCAGCAGTCCCAACCGGGGTCTCTACGAGCAGTACTTC.

The chain employs TRBV24-1 and TRBJ2-3; 8 bases agree with TRBD1. This CDR3 is built from 21 residues. V gave up 4 bases and J gave up 0 bases; unmatched junction bases: 20. Germline V gene lookup returns CDR1 KGHDR and CDR2 SFDVKD. CDR3 sequence reads: CATSDRAVRTGLRESTDTQYF. The CDR3 coding sequence is TGTGCCACCAGTGACCGGGCGGTGAGGACAGGGCTCCGGGAAAGCACAGATACGCAGTATTTT.

V usage is TRBV24-1 and J usage is TRBJ2-3, with 7 bases matching TRBD1. Per the germline V gene, CDR1 is KGHDR and CDR2 is SFDVKD. The CDR3 has 16 amino acids. V dropped 4 bases and J dropped 6; count of bases not matched to a gene: 12. DNA for the CDR3: TGTGCCACCAGTGACCCGGCAGTCAAGGGGGCGGATACGCAGTATTTT. Translated: CATSDPAVKGADTQYF.

The chain is built from TRBV18 and TRBJ1-5, with unresolved D. This CDR3 has 14 residues. Germline V gene sequence: CDR1 KGHSH, CDR2 LQKENI. Trimming took 3 bases from V and 0 from J, leaving 6 bases between them. This CDR3 is CASSPSNSNQPQHF. CDR3 sequence (DNA): TGTGCCAGCTCACCCAGCAATAGCAATCAGCCCCAGCATTTT.

The V call is TRBV24-1, the J call TRBJ2-1; D possibly corresponds to TRBD1 (6 bases). There are 16 residues in the CDR3. Germline values: CDR1 KGHDR, CDR2 SFDVKD. With 4 bases removed from V and 0 bases from J, the gap between germline ends came to 12 bases. CDR3: CATSDPQGDSYNEQFF. DNA for the CDR3: TGTGCCACCAGTGACCCACAGGGAGACTCCTACAATGAGCAGTTCTTC.

The chain employs TRBV10-3 and TRBJ2-7; no firm D call. With 0 bases removed from V and 5 bases from J, the gap between germline ends came to 11 bases. This CDR3 has 14 residues. The V gene's germline CDR1 is ENHRY and CDR2 SYGVKD. In DNA form, the CDR3 reads TGTGCCATCAGTGAGTCGACGGCTTCCCACGAGCAGTACTTC. It specifies CAISESTASHEQYF.

The rearrangement uses TRBV7-9 and TRBJ1-1, with 9 bases fitting TRBD1. Per germline, CDR1 SEHNR and CDR2 FQNEAQ (reference sequence). This CDR3 region has 15 residues. The junction had 2 bases not matched to a gene; V was cut back by 1 base and J by 2 bases. CDR3 nucleotides: TGTGCCAGCAGCTTAGGGACAGGGGTTAACACTGAAGCTTTCTTT. It codes for CASSLGTGVNTEAFF.

The chain has TRBV10-3 and TRBJ1-1; 7 bases line up with TRBD1. Germline loops: CDR1 ENHRY, CDR2 SYGVKD. This CDR3 comprises 11 residues. V lost 4 bases, J lost 11 bases, and 4 bases stayed unmatched. The CDR3 region is CAISGDRVAFF. As DNA, the CDR3 is TGTGCCATCAGTGGTGACAGGGTGGCTTTCTTT.

The V gene is TRBV3-1 (or the pseudogene TRBV3-2), the J gene TRBJ2-2; the D gene is possibly TRBD2 (6 bases). The V end lost 1 base, the J end lost 5 bases, and 8 bases lay between the germline ends. There are 14 residues in the CDR3. CDR1 LGHDT and CDR2 YNNKEL come from the germline V gene (reference sequence). The CDR3 DNA reads as TGTGCCAGCAGCCAAGGGGAGGAAACCGGGGAGCTGTTTTTT. This gives the protein CASSQGEETGELFF.

V usage is TRBV12-2 and J usage is TRBJ1-1. TRBV12-2 is designated a pseudogene. The CDR3 length is 15 residues. The CDR3 sequence is CASRLGTPWNTEAFF. The CDR3 DNA reads TGTGCAAGTCGCTTAGGGACCCCCTGGAACACTGAAGCTTTCTTT.

The chain couples TRBV10-1 to TRBJ1-5; D unresolved. The V end lost 6 bases, the J end lost 4 bases, and 19 bases lay between the germline ends. Germline assignment: CDR1 WNHNN and CDR2 SYGVQD (reference sequence). There are 16 residues in the CDR3. The CDR3 protein is CASRTIYKAENQPQHF. Written as DNA, the CDR3 is TGCGCCAGCAGAACCATCTACAAGGCAGAAAATCAGCCCCAGCATTTT.